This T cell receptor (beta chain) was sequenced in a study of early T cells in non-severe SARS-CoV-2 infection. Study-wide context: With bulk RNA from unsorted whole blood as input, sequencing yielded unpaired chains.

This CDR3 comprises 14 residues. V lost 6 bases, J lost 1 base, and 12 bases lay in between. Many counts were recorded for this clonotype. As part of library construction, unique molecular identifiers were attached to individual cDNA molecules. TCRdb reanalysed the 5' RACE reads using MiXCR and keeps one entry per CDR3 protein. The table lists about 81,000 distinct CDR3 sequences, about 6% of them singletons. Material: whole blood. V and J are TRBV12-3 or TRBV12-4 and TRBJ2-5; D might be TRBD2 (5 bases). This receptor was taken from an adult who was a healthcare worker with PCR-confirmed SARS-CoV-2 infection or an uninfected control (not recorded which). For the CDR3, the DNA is TGTGCCAGCAGCACTTGGACTCTCCAAGAGACCCAGTACTTC. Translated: CASSTWTLQETQYF.